These 17 T cell receptor beta chains were all obtained from the same sample, sequenced in a study of cytomegalovirus exposure and HLA in healthy donors. The PCR employed 60 Vbeta primers together with 13 Jbeta primers. The data were produced by immunoSEQ multiplex PCR, yet TCRdb's version contains in-frame clones alone and is incomplete. Found here are about 180,000 clones, about four fifths of them singletons; the top ten hold less than 2%. What was sequenced was PBMCs. The receptors were gathered from a woman aged 30 to 39 in good health and CMV-seronegative.

V is TRBV5-1 and J is TRBJ1-3, with unresolved D. This CDR3 has 14 residues. Germline-derived CDR1 and CDR2 are SGHRS and YFSETQ. Trimming took 4 bases from V and 0 from J, leaving 8 bases between them. DNA of the CDR3: TGCGCCAGCAGCCCTGTGAGCTCTGGAAACACCATATATTTT. This sequence encodes CASSPVSSGNTIYF.

CDR3 DNA: TGTGCCAGCAGCCTTGGACAGGGTCCCCCTTACAATGAGCAGTTCTTC. Translating it yields CASSLGQGPPYNEQFF. The chain uses TRBV6-4 and TRBJ2-1; 8 bases fit TRBD1. This CDR3 contains 16 residues. Germline loops: CDR1 MRHNA, CDR2 SNTAGT. After removal of 6 bases from V and 4 bases from J, the junction contained 11 bases not matched to a gene.

The V gene is TRBV4-3, the J gene TRBJ2-7, with a tentative D call TRBD2 (6 bases). Looked up from germline, CDR1 is LGHNA and CDR2 is YSLEER. This CDR3 has 18 residues. Trimming removed 0 bases from V and 1 base from J, with 19 bases in between. The CDR3: CASSQDLPGASVSYEQYF. The CDR3 nucleotides read TGCGCCAGCAGCCAAGATCTACCCGGGGCTAGCGTATCCTACGAGCAGTACTTC.

The chain links TRBV30 to TRBJ1-3; no clear D. The germline V gene has CDR1 GTSNPN and CDR2 SVGIG (reference sequence). The V and J ends lost 1 base and 0 bases respectively, with 13 bases between them. This CDR3 spans 16 amino acids. This chain's CDR3 is CAWSGHLGDSGNTIYF. The DNA for the CDR3 is TGTGCCTGGAGTGGACACCTCGGGGACTCTGGAAACACCATATATTTT.

This chain joins TRBV7-2 and TRBJ1-3, with D possibly matching TRBD1 (6 bases). Between the trimmed V and J ends, which lost 1 base and 5 bases, there was a span of 9 bases. From germline, CDR1 is SGHTA and CDR2 FQGNSA. The CDR3 is 14 amino acids. The CDR3 DNA is TGTGCCAGCAGCTTAGAAGGGGGTAGAAACACCATATATTTT. Its protein is CASSLEGGRNTIYF.

The rearrangement joins TRBV19 to TRBJ2-3; D possibly corresponds to TRBD2 (5 bases). Trimming cost V 3 bases and J 6 bases, with 13 bases left between them. Germline CDR1 LNHDA, CDR2 SQIVND (reference sequence). The CDR3 is 14 residues long. This CDR3 is CASSIRGLGDTQYF. In nucleotides, the CDR3 is TGTGCCAGTAGTATTAGAGGGTTGGGGGATACGCAGTATTTT. Based on the CDR3 plus reference TRBV19 and TRBJ2-3, the full variable domain is DGGITQSPKYLFRKEGQNVTLSCEQNLNHDAMYWYRQDPGQGLRLIYYSQIVNDFQKGDIAEGYSVSREKKESFPLTVTSAQKNPTAFYLCASSIRGLGDTQYFGPGTRLTVL.

The V call is TRBV29-1, the J call TRBJ2-7; TRBD2 is a possible D gene (6 bases). Trimming shortened V by 4 bases and J by 4 bases, and 11 bases separated the two germline ends. CDR1 and CDR2 (germline): SQVTM, ANQGSEA. There are 12 residues in the CDR3. The CDR3 reads CSVGRGGYEQYF. CDR3 coding DNA: TGCAGCGTTGGCCGGGGAGGATACGAGCAGTACTTC.

CDR3 in amino acids: CASSLGQGVITNEKLFF. In nucleotides, the CDR3 is TGCGCCAGCAGCTTAGGACAGGGGGTTATAACTAATGAAAAACTGTTTTTT. V is TRBV5-1 and J is TRBJ1-4; 10 bases are shared with TRBD1. J gave up 1 base and V 2 bases, and 5 bases lay outside the gene matches. Germline V gene data show CDR1 as SGHRS and CDR2 as YFSETQ. The CDR3 runs to 17 residues.

CDR3 coding DNA: TGTGCCAGCAGCTTAGGGGGGGGGCAAGTAACTGAAGCTTTCTTT. It is translated as CASSLGGGQVTEAFF. This chain links TRBV7-9 with TRBJ1-1; perhaps TRBD1 as D (6 bases). This CDR3 spans 15 amino acids. The V gene's germline CDR1 is SEHNR and CDR2 FQNEAQ (reference sequence). Deletions cut 1 base from V and 5 bases from J, with 14 bases between.

For the CDR3, the DNA is TGTGCCAGCCAGATTCAGGGCAATCAGCCCCAGCATTTT. Translating gives CASQIQGNQPQHF. The V call is TRBV2, the J call TRBJ1-5; D not certain. Between the trimmed V and J ends, which lost 8 bases and 2 bases, there was a span of 10 bases. The CDR3 runs to 13 residues. Germline CDR1 is SNHLY and CDR2 is FYNNEI. Drawing the rest from reference TRBV2 and TRBJ1-5, the complete variable domain is EPEVTQTPSHQVTQMGQEVILRCVPISNHLYFYWYRQILGQKVEFLVSFYNNEISEKSEIFDDQFSVERPDGSNFTLKIRSTKLEDSAMYFCASQIQGNQPQHFGDGTRLSIL.

This sequence joins TRBV4-1 and TRBJ2-1; a possible D gene is TRBD2 (5 bases). There are 15 residues in the CDR3. V lost 4 bases and J 0 bases, leaving 10 bases between the germline ends. The germline gives CDR1 MGHRA, CDR2 YSYEKL. For the CDR3, the DNA is TGCGCCAGCAGCCTGTTGGGGAGCTCCTACAATGAGCAGTTCTTC. Translation: CASSLLGSSYNEQFF.

V and J are TRBV7-9 and TRBJ1-5; 7 nucleotides agree with TRBD1. The V gene's germline CDR1 is SEHNR and CDR2 FQNEAQ (reference sequence). The CDR3 consists of 15 residues. The J segment lost 1 base and the V segment lost 5 bases, leaving 5 bases of the junction unmatched. The CDR3 DNA reads as TGTGCCAGCAGCACCGGGACAGTGAGCAATCAGCCCCAGCATTTT. This encodes CASSTGTVSNQPQHF.

V gene TRBV6-5 combines with J gene TRBJ1-5, with 7 bases identical to TRBD1. In germline, CDR1 is MNHEY, CDR2 SVGAGI. V trimming: 8 bases; J trimming: 5 bases; junction bases outside the gene matches: 12. There are 15 residues in the CDR3. The CDR3 spells CASQVTAQGDQPQHF. As DNA, the CDR3 is TGTGCCAGCCAAGTTACAGCTCAGGGGGATCAGCCCCAGCATTTT.

V usage is TRBV27 and J usage is TRBJ1-6; no clear D. Germline V gene data show CDR1 as MNHEY and CDR2 as SMNVEV (reference sequence). V shed 2 bases and J shed 0 bases, with 8 bases lying between them. The CDR3 runs 16 residues. Written as DNA, the CDR3 is TGTGCCAGCAGTTTAACGAGAAGCTCCTATAATTCACCCCTCCACTTT. This codes for CASSLTRSSYNSPLHF.

The rearrangement joins TRBV5-1 to TRBJ1-4, with D unclear. CDR3 size: 14 residues. The V end lost 0 bases, the J end lost 3 bases, and 6 bases lay between the germline ends. Germline-derived CDR1 and CDR2 are SGHRS and YFSETQ. CDR3 nucleotide sequence: TGCGCCAGCAGCTTGGATCCTTCTAATGAAAAACTGTTTTTT. It translates to CASSLDPSNEKLFF.

The chain combines TRBV4-3 with TRBJ1-5; TRBD1 aligns across 8 bases. Germline V lookup: CDR1 LGHNA, CDR2 YSLEER. CDR3 size: 18 residues. The V segment lost 3 bases and the J segment 1 base; nucleotides outside the gene matches: 11. In nucleotides, the CDR3 is TGCGCCAGCAGCCACCTTGGGCCAGGGGGCTTGAGCAATCAGCCCCAGCATTTT. This translates into CASSHLGPGGLSNQPQHF.

This clone was counted a single time. The chain joins TRBV5-1 to TRBJ1-1, with TRBD1 identical over 9 bases. CDR1 is SGHRS, CDR2 YFSETQ, per germline. The trim removed 3 bases at V and 5 bases at J, leaving 5 bases unmatched. The CDR3 extends over 14 amino acids. The DNA of the CDR3 is TGCGCCAGCAGCTCGCTAGGGACAGGGACTGAAGCTTTCTTT. The encoded protein is CASSSLGTGTEAFF.